This TCR beta chain was retrieved from a study of cytomegalovirus exposure and HLA in healthy donors. About the research overall: Unique TCRs numbering 75 million to 95 million, obtained from HLA-typed donors, made up an early data release.

Vbeta (60) and Jbeta (13) primers were used in the PCR. Sequencing was performed with immunoSEQ multiplex PCR; in TCRdb, only in-frame clones are kept and a portion is missing. The sample shows 100,000 to 150,000 clones, about 81% of them seen only once. Trimming stripped 10 bases from V and 4 bases from J, with 14 bases between. There are 13 residues in the CDR3. Germline V CDR1 and CDR2: MDHEN, SYDVKM. This TCR was sampled from a man aged 40-49 years in good health and CMV-seronegative. The V gene is TRBV28, the J gene TRBJ1-5; possible D gene TRBD1, 6 bases. Sequencing was done on a sample of PBMCs. The chain's CDR3 is CAILPTGNQPQHF. As DNA, the CDR3 is TGTGCCATACTCCCGACAGGTAATCAGCCCCAGCATTTT.